This TCR beta chain was identified during a study of blood T cell repertoires in COVID-19. Repertoires were generated with immunoSEQ multiplex PCR, while TCRdb's copy carries only in-frame clones and drops some. The sample consists of some 170,000 clones, roughly 87% of them appearing once. The source is a human donor with acute COVID-19. The donor label of this sample is uncertain. What was sequenced was PBMCs or T cells enriched from blood (not recorded which).

CDR3 nucleotides: TGTGCCATCCAGCAGGGTAGCAATCAGCCCCAGCATTTT. Protein: CAIQQGSNQPQHF. The genes are TRBV10-3 and TRBJ1-5; weak D call: TRBD1 (5 bases). The CDR3 length is 13 residues. V was trimmed by 8 bases and J by 0 bases, leaving 8 bases between them. Germline-derived CDR1 and CDR2 are ENHRY and SYGVKD.